A single sample gave rise to the 17 T cell receptor beta chains below, sequenced in a study of T cell responses to AZD1222 COVID-19 vaccine (dated by TCRdb to the early 2020s). The time point label here, explained by the study, means: about 28 days (+/-7) after the second vaccine dose. The treatment or condition label, as the study defines it: meningococcal conjugate vaccine given as trial control. Library prep was done by the immunoSEQ multiplex PCR assay. TCRdb's version of the immuneACCESS table is confined to in-frame rearrangements and falls short of the full clone set. An unresolved V gene accounts for under half of the shortfall where checked; the remainder is of unknown origin. The table for this sample lists 98,000 or so clones; about 89% of them were counted only once. The ten largest clones take up less than 4% of the sample. The sequencing used peripheral blood, collected 28 days after the second dose of the MenACWY control vaccine. These TCRs come from an adult who received the MenACWY meningococcal vaccine as a control.

The rearrangement uses TRBV7-2 and TRBJ2-1; D tentatively fits TRBD1 or TRBD2 (5 bases each). The germline V gene has CDR1 SGHTA and CDR2 FQGNSA. Between the trimmed V and J ends, which lost 5 bases and 5 bases, there was a span of 13 bases. This CDR3 contains 14 residues. The DNA for the CDR3 is TGTGCCAGCAGCCGCCGGGACCGTCACAATGAGCAGTTCTTC. Translation: CASSRRDRHNEQFF.

This clone was observed a handful of times. The rearrangement uses TRBV13 and TRBJ1-2; TRBD1 is a possible D gene (6 bases). The V gene lost 2 bases and the J gene lost 2 bases, with 15 bases spanning the gap. CDR3 length: 16 amino acids. The germline V gene encodes CDR1 PRHDT and CDR2 FYEKMQ (reference sequence). The CDR3 region has the DNA TGTGCCAGCAGCTTAAACAGGGATAACGCCAACTATGGCTACACCTTC. This encodes CASSLNRDNANYGYTF.

The chain links TRBV28 to TRBJ2-7; 7 bases agree with TRBD1. CDR3 length: 13 amino acids. CDR1 MDHEN and CDR2 SYDVKM come from the germline V gene. The V and J ends lost 9 bases and 0 bases, in that order; junction bases with no gene match: 5. This CDR3 reads CASRGTASYEQYF. The CDR3, as DNA: TGTGCCAGTCGAGGGACAGCCTCCTACGAGCAGTACTTC.

A single count supports this clone. V and J are TRBV14 and TRBJ2-1, with 8 bases matching TRBD1. With V trimmed by 6 bases and J by 0 bases, 1 base remained unmatched. The CDR3 extends over 14 amino acids. Germline V gene sequence: CDR1 SGHDN, CDR2 FVKESK. CDR3 amino acids: CASSTGGSYNEQFF. The CDR3 bases are TGTGCCAGCAGTACAGGGGGCTCCTACAATGAGCAGTTCTTC.

Here the CDR3 reads CASSQGASGSLSTNKYF. The CDR3 region has the DNA TGCGCCAGCAGCCAAGGTGCTAGCGGGAGCCTTAGTACGAATAAGTACTTC. This rearrangement joins TRBV4-1 to TRBJ2-7; 10 bases line up with TRBD2. The V segment lost 1 base and the J segment 11 bases; nucleotides outside the gene matches: 17. This CDR3 spans 17 amino acids. The germline gives CDR1 MGHRA, CDR2 YSYEKL.

The chain is built from TRBV7-3 and TRBJ2-7; D not certain. Deletions cut 2 bases from V and 3 bases from J, with 8 bases between. The CDR3 extends over 13 amino acids. Germline CDR1 is SGHTA and CDR2 is FQGTGA. The chain's CDR3 is CASSLGWDYEQYF. CDR3 DNA sequence: TGTGCCAGCAGCTTAGGGTGGGACTACGAGCAGTACTTC.

The chain links TRBV5-1 to TRBJ2-1; TRBD2 matches 14 bases. Germline V gives CDR1 SGHRS, CDR2 YFSETQ. The CDR3 has 15 residues. The junction had 3 bases not matched to a gene; V was cut back by 1 base and J by 9 bases. DNA of the CDR3: TGCGCCAGCAGCTTGTCGACTAGCGGGGGGGTTGAGCAGTTCTTC. Residues: CASSLSTSGGVEQFF.

This chain joins TRBV18 and TRBJ2-4; TRBD1 matches at 9 bases. The germline V gene has CDR1 KGHSH and CDR2 LQKENI. The CDR3 is 15 residues long. V trimming: 5 bases; J trimming: 3 bases; junction bases outside the gene matches: 5. The CDR3 DNA sequence: TGTGCCAGCTCAGCGGGACAGGGAGACAAAAACATTCAGTACTTC. This gives the protein CASSAGQGDKNIQYF.

V usage is TRBV4-2 and J usage is TRBJ1-1; 9 bases agree with TRBD1. CDR1 and CDR2 (germline): LGHNA, YNFKEQ. This CDR3 is 17 amino acids long. Trimming cost V 0 bases and J 1 base; bases outside gene matches: 6. The CDR3 here is CASSQDGPQGANTEAFF. The CDR3, as DNA: TGTGCCAGCAGCCAAGATGGCCCACAGGGGGCGAACACTGAAGCTTTCTTT.

This rearrangement joins TRBV7-2 to TRBJ1-2, with unresolved D. The germline gives CDR1 SGHTA, CDR2 FQGNSA. CDR3 size: 12 residues. With 5 bases removed from V and 1 base from J, the gap between germline ends came to 5 bases. CDR3 bases: TGTGCCAGCAGCCAGGTTAACTATGGCTACACCTTC. It is translated as CASSQVNYGYTF.

The V and J genes are TRBV28 and TRBJ2-3; no clear D. V was cut by 6 bases and J by 2 bases, with 18 bases left in between. This CDR3 region has 16 residues. CDR1 and CDR2 from the germline V gene are MDHEN and SYDVKM. The CDR3 reads CASSPQSEKFTDTQYF. CDR3 nucleotide sequence: TGTGCCAGCAGCCCTCAGTCGGAAAAATTCACAGATACGCAGTATTTT.

The chain joins TRBV19 to TRBJ1-5; D not certain. This CDR3 is built from 13 residues. Germline V gene lookup returns CDR1 LNHDA and CDR2 SQIVND (reference sequence). With 5 bases removed from V and 10 bases from J, the gap between germline ends came to 15 bases. CDR3 DNA sequence: TGTGCCAGTAGTGTGCGCAGCCTCGAACCCCAGCATTTT. Amino acids: CASSVRSLEPQHF.

The chain links TRBV6-2 or TRBV6-3 to TRBJ1-6; TRBD1 aligns across 7 bases. Germline CDR1 reads MNHEY; CDR2 reads SVGEGT. This CDR3 region has 17 residues. V shed 0 bases, J shed 8 bases, and the junction held 10 bases outside the gene matches. CDR3 sequence (DNA): TGTGCCAGCAGTTACTCGAGTGACAGGGAGACGGATTCACCCCTCCACTTT. It codes for CASSYSSDRETDSPLHF.

The rearrangement links TRBV7-2 to TRBJ2-4; D is perhaps TRBD1 (5 bases). Germline lookup yields CDR1 SGHTA and CDR2 FQGNSA. Trimming cost V 5 bases and J 0 bases, with 17 bases left between them. CDR3 length equals 17 residues. The CDR3 DNA reads as TGTGCCAGCAGCCCCTACAAAGGGCAGGGAGCCAAAAACATTCAGTACTTC. Encoded protein: CASSPYKGQGAKNIQYF.

V usage is TRBV7-8 and J usage is TRBJ1-6, with D hard to call. The CDR3 sequence is 13 residues long. V lost 1 base, J lost 7 bases, and 5 bases lay in between. The germline V gene has CDR1 SGHVS and CDR2 FQNEAQ. CDR3 loop: CASSLGTNSPLHF. The DNA of the CDR3 is TGTGCCAGCAGCTTAGGTACCAATTCACCCCTCCACTTT.

The V call is TRBV7-9, the J call TRBJ1-5, with D unclear. This CDR3 is 14 amino acids long. CDR1 and CDR2 (germline): SEHNR, FQNEAQ (reference sequence). V was trimmed by 0 bases and J by 0 bases, leaving 3 bases between them. The CDR3 loop reads CASSLALSNQPQHF. CDR3 DNA sequence: TGTGCCAGCAGCTTAGCCCTTAGCAATCAGCCCCAGCATTTT.

The CDR3 nucleotides are TGCGCCAGCAGCCAAGGGGGACAGGGGGCGTCCGATACGCAGTATTTT. Translating gives CASSQGGQGASDTQYF. The V call is TRBV4-3, the J call TRBJ2-3, with 12 nucleotides matching TRBD1. The CDR3 length is 16 residues. Germline V gene sequence: CDR1 LGHNA, CDR2 YSLEER. V was clipped by 1 base and J by 6 bases; unmatched bases: 5.